Listed here are 14 T cell receptor beta chains from one sample, sequenced in a study of shared clonotypes between healthy human individuals. The table came from immunoSEQ multiplex PCR; TCRdb's copy has only in-frame clones and leaves some out. The sample records some 2.1 million clones, 85% to 95% being singletons. The sample comprised naive CD4+ T cells sorted from blood. Indicated subset: CD45RA+ positively selected. These receptors originate from a man between 18 and 35 years old in good health.

The chain joins TRBV30 to TRBJ1-5, with 7 bases that match TRBD1. Germline V gives CDR1 GTSNPN, CDR2 SVGIG (reference sequence). The V gene end was trimmed by 1 base and the J gene end by 5 bases; junction bases not matched to a gene: 2. The CDR3 contains 13 residues. CDR3 sequence reads: CAWSATGHQPQHF. The CDR3 DNA follows: TGTGCCTGGAGTGCGACAGGGCATCAGCCCCAGCATTTT.

This chain uses TRBV18 with TRBJ2-1; the match to TRBD1 covers 7 bases. V was pared by 5 bases and J by 3 bases, with 4 bases of the junction left unmatched. In germline, CDR1 is KGHSH, CDR2 LQKENI. This CDR3 has 14 residues. Written as DNA, the CDR3 is TGTGCCAGCTCATACCGGGACAGCTACAATGAGCAGTTCTTC. Protein: CASSYRDSYNEQFF.

The chain recombines TRBV10-3 with TRBJ1-1; 8 nucleotides agree with TRBD1. After removal of 5 bases from V and 0 bases from J, the junction contained 5 bases not matched to a gene. The CDR3 totals 15 residues. CDR1 and CDR2 (germline): ENHRY, SYGVKD. The CDR3 region is CAISIDRGMNTEAFF. The CDR3 nucleotides are TGTGCCATCAGTATAGACAGGGGTATGAACACTGAAGCTTTCTTT.

The V call is TRBV18, the J call TRBJ1-2; 7 nucleotides agree with TRBD1. V dropped 3 bases and J dropped 7; count of bases not matched to a gene: 11. This CDR3 comprises 15 residues. Germline V gene lookup returns CDR1 KGHSH and CDR2 LQKENI. CDR3 sequence: CASSPSGGASPGYTF. The DNA for the CDR3 is TGTGCCAGCTCACCTTCAGGGGGGGCAAGCCCTGGCTACACCTTC. Complete variable domain (other parts from reference TRBV18 and TRBJ1-2): NAGVMQNPRHLVRRRGQEARLRCSPMKGHSHVYWYRQLPEEGLKFMVYLQKENIIDESGMPKERFSAEFPKEGPSILRIQQVVRGDSAAYFCASSPSGGASPGYTFGSGTRLTVV.

The chain has TRBV5-8 and TRBJ1-2; D is ambiguous. Trimming removed 4 bases at V and 2 bases at J, with 18 bases between. The CDR3 has 16 amino acids. Looked up from germline, CDR1 is SGHTS and CDR2 is YDEGEE. CDR3 protein: CASSPWKTQSNYGYTF. CDR3 sequence (DNA): TGTGCCAGCAGCCCTTGGAAAACCCAAAGCAACTATGGCTACACCTTC.

This clone was observed a few times. The genes are TRBV30 and TRBJ2-7, with 12 bases lining up with TRBD2. Germline V gives CDR1 GTSNPN, CDR2 SVGIG (reference sequence). This CDR3 has 15 residues. Germline trimming cut 2 bases from V and 5 bases from J; bases unmatched to any gene: 7. The CDR3: CAWSPPTSGSHEQYF. In DNA, the CDR3 is TGTGCCTGGAGTCCACCGACTAGCGGGAGTCACGAGCAGTACTTC.

This sequence joins TRBV5-3 and TRBJ1-1; D gene unclear. TRBV5-3 is labeled an ORF, and its function is uncertain. CDR3 size: 10 residues. Trimming took off 0 bases at V and 8 bases at J, with 2 bases between the two ends. The CDR3 region has the DNA TGTGCCAGAAGCTTGGGCGAAGCTTTCTTT. This sequence encodes CARSLGEAFF.

This clone was found once. The V gene is TRBV5-4, the J gene TRBJ1-6; 7 nucleotides line up with TRBD1. The trim removed 0 bases at V and 9 bases at J, leaving 6 bases unmatched. Germline-derived CDR1 and CDR2 are SGHNT and YYREEE (reference sequence). The CDR3 has 15 amino acids. The CDR3 nucleotides read TGTGCCAGCAGCTTGGCGACAGGGAATAGTTCACCCCTCCACTTT. Translated, it gives CASSLATGNSSPLHF.

The chain couples TRBV5-1 to TRBJ2-2; D is perhaps TRBD2 (5 bases). Per germline, CDR1 SGHRS and CDR2 YFSETQ. The CDR3 has 14 amino acids. The V and J ends lost 7 bases and 5 bases respectively, with 15 bases between them. CDR3 amino acids: CASSTLSGTGELFF. Written as DNA, the CDR3 is TGCGCCAGCTCGACATTATCGGGGACCGGGGAGCTGTTTTTT.

The chain combines TRBV4-1 with TRBJ1-3; 7 bases are shared with TRBD1. Trimming removed 3 bases from V and 0 bases from J; junction bases left unmatched: 8. The CDR3 is 17 residues long. The germline CDR1 and CDR2 sequences are MGHRA and YSYEKL. As DNA, the CDR3 is TGCGCCAGCAGCCAGGGCTCGACAGGGAGCTCTGGAAACACCATATATTTT. Residues: CASSQGSTGSSGNTIYF.

This chain uses TRBV25-1 with TRBJ2-4; no reliable D call. V was trimmed by 2 bases and J by 9 bases, leaving 11 bases between them. The CDR3 spans 13 residues. The germline V gene encodes CDR1 MGHDK and CDR2 SYGVNS. This CDR3 is CASSEPSVAIQYF. CDR3 nucleotides: TGTGCCAGCAGTGAACCGTCAGTGGCCATTCAGTACTTC.

The V and J genes are TRBV29-1 and TRBJ2-1, with 8 bases fitting TRBD1. Germline CDR1 SQVTM, CDR2 ANQGSEA. V was pared by 6 bases and J by 13 bases, with 17 bases of the junction left unmatched. CDR3 length: 14 residues. CDR3: CSVPGATGAGPQFF. The DNA of the CDR3 is TGCAGCGTCCCTGGGGCGACAGGGGCCGGACCCCAGTTCTTC.

V is TRBV29-1 and J is TRBJ1-3; D not certain. Germline CDR1 reads SQVTM; CDR2 reads ANQGSEA. The CDR3 runs 12 residues. V was cut by 4 bases and J by 4 bases, with 8 bases left in between. For the CDR3, the DNA is TGCAGCGTTGCTCTCTCCGGAAACACCATATATTTT. This encodes CSVALSGNTIYF.

The chain is built from TRBV6-1 and TRBJ1-2; possibly TRBD1 for D (5 bases). CDR1 is MNHNS, CDR2 SASEGT, per germline. This CDR3 region has 16 residues. Trimming cost V 0 bases and J 1 base, with 12 bases left between them. This CDR3 is CASSEALRGRNYGYTF. CDR3 coding DNA: TGTGCCAGCAGTGAAGCGCTTCGGGGACGTAACTATGGCTACACCTTC.